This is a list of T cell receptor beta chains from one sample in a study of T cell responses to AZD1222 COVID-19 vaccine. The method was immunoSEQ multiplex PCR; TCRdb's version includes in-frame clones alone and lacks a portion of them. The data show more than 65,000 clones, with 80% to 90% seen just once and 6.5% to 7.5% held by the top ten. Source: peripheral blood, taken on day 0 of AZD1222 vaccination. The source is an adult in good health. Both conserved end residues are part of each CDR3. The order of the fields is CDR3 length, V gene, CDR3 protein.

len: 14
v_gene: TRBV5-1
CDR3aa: CASSLYGERTEAFF

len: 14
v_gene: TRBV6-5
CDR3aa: CASSSRAGSYEQYF

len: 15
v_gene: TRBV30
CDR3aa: CACSHGQGVGSPLHF

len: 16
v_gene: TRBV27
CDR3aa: CASSPLFPAGNYGYTF

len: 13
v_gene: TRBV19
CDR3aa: CASRSETMETQYF

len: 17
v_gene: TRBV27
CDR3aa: CASRRNPGGTSTDTQYF

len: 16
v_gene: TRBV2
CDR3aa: CASSERGGSNNSPLHF

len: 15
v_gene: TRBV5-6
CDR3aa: CASSQGPGSNQPQHF

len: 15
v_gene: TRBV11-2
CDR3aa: CASSYGDTTNEKLFF

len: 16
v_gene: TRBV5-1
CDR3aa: CASSYPSGRAYNEQFF

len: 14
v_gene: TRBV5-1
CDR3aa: CASSLTSAQETQYF

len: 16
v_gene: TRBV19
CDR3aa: CASSNRGGGSYNEQFF

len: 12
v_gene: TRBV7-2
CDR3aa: CASSLGDGKLFF

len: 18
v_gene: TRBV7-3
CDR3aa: CASSLSARGPSGANVLTF

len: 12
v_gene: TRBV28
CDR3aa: CASSPATDTQYF

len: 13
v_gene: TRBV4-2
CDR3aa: CASSQTESYEQYF

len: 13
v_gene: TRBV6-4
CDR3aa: CASSEGGNSPLHF

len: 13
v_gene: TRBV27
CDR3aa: CASSSGQGGPQHF

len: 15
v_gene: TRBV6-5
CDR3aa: CASTSGPAGGTEAFF

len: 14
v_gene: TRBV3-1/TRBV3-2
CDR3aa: CASSQADRGTEAFF

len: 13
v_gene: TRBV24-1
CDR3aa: CATSWGVTDTQYF

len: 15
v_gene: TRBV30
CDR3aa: CAWSVRAGSNTEAFF

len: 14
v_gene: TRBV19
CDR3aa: CASRPGGGVYEQYF

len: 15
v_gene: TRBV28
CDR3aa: CASSHTGGGDYGYTF

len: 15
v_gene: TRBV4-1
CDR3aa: CASSQRSSQGYGYTF

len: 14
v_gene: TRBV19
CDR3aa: CASSIEWQAYEQYF

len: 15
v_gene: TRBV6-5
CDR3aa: CASRLSQGGNEKLFF

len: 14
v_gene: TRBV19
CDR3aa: CASSAGVGANVLTF

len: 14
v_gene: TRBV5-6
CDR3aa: CASSFERVRNEQYF

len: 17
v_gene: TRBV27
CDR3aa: CASRATGGWAGANVLTF

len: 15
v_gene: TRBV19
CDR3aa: CASSRFGQGDTEAFF

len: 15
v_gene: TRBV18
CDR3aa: CASSPRTTLLDEQFF

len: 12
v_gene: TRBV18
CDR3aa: CASSPQGAEAFF

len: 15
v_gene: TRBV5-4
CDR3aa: CASSLRGTGANVLTF

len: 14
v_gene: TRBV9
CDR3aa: CASSPSGRVETQYF

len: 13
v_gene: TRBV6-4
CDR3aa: CASSDQRGQPQHF

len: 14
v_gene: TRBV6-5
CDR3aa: CASLPSSSYNEQFF

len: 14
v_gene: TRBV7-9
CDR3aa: CASSPGTGTYEQYF

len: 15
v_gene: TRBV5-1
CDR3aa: CASSLYRDPNYGYTF

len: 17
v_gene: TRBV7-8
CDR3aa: CASSPHPGTGNAGELFF

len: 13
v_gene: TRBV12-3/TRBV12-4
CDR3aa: CASSPLVGDEQYF

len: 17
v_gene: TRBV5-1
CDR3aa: CASSWLAGGSNTGELFF

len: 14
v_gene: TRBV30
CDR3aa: CAWSTGQGNQPQHF